These 27 T cell receptor beta chains were sequenced from one sample in a study of vaccination effects on CD4 cells after COVID-19. What these receptors recognize is not known. Profiled with immunoSEQ multiplex PCR; TCRdb holds only in-frame clones, not every one. Altogether about 33,000 clones are present, roughly four fifths being singletons, with the ten largest covering approximately 1.5%. Antigen-specific CD4+ T cell clonotypes were called by their expansion after viral peptide-pool culture in ViraFEST. After roughly 10 days in culture, the CD4+ T cells were isolated. Either the BNT162b2 or mRNA-1273 vaccine was given to participants in two doses. The source material was CD4+ T cells from PBMCs cultured with HCoV-NL63 spike peptides, sampled after COVID-19 vaccination. Receptor source: a human donor who received a COVID-19 vaccine. Some clones in this sample may be carry-over from other donors' samples.

This chain links TRBV2 with TRBJ1-5, with no clear D. Germline CDR1 is SNHLY and CDR2 is FYNNEI. The CDR3 runs to 12 residues. The ends were cut back, 4 bases at V and 1 base at J, with 2 bases in the middle. This chain's CDR3 is CASSASNQPQHF. The CDR3 region has the DNA TGTGCCAGCAGTGCAAGCAATCAGCCCCAGCATTTT.

The chain uses TRBV4-1 and TRBJ2-7, with 8 positions matching TRBD1. The ends lost 4 bases at V and 4 bases at J; junction bases unmatched: 9. CDR3 length equals 15 residues. Germline V gives CDR1 MGHRA, CDR2 YSYEKL. The CDR3 spells CASSPGQGALYEQYV. The CDR3 region has the DNA TGCGCCAGCAGCCCCGGGCAGGGGGCTTTGTACGAGCAGTACGTC.

J is TRBJ1-1 and V is TRBV3-1 (or the pseudogene TRBV3-2), with unresolved D. Trimming cost V 5 bases and J 6 bases, with 16 bases left between them. This CDR3 contains 14 residues. Germline V gene data show CDR1 as LGHDT and CDR2 as YNNKEL (reference sequence). CDR3 sequence: CASSLNRGTAEAFF. The CDR3 nucleotides read TGTGCCAGCAGCTTGAATCGGGGTACGGCTGAAGCTTTCTTT.

The genes are TRBV20-1 and TRBJ2-1; TRBD1 is a possible D gene (5 bases). The CDR3 has 13 amino acids. The germline V gene has CDR1 DFQATT and CDR2 SNEGSKA (reference sequence). The germline V and J ends were trimmed by 3 bases and 6 bases, with 12 bases remaining between them. CDR3 loop: CSASQGSGNEQFF. The DNA for the CDR3 is TGCAGTGCTAGTCAGGGTTCAGGCAATGAGCAGTTCTTC.

CDR3 DNA: TGTGCCAGCAGTGACAGGGGGGCCTACGAGCAGTACGTC. Translating it yields CASSDRGAYEQYV. This chain joins TRBV6-6 and TRBJ2-7; 9 bases agree with TRBD1. The V segment lost 5 bases and the J segment 2 bases; nucleotides outside the gene matches: 1. The V gene's germline CDR1 is MNHNY and CDR2 SVGAGI (reference sequence). This CDR3 is built from 13 residues.

This clone was observed a handful of times. The V call is TRBV6-5, the J call TRBJ1-1; D gene unclear. CDR3 size: 14 residues. Germline CDR1 and CDR2: MNHEY and SVGAGI. V was clipped by 6 bases and J by 6 bases, with 17 bases between them. Here the CDR3 reads CASSNGRGYAEAFF. CDR3 bases: TGTGCCAGCAGCAACGGAAGAGGGTACGCTGAAGCTTTCTTT.

The chain carries TRBV3-1 (or the pseudogene TRBV3-2) and TRBJ1-1, with a possible D match to TRBD1 (5 bases). Trimming shortened V by 6 bases and J by 5 bases, and 13 bases separated the two germline ends. Germline-derived CDR1 and CDR2 are LGHDT and YNNKEL (reference sequence). The CDR3 has 13 amino acids. The chain's CDR3 is CASRQPGSTEAFF. The CDR3 bases are TGTGCCAGCAGACAGCCAGGGAGTACTGAAGCTTTCTTT.

V and J are TRBV19 and TRBJ1-2; the match to TRBD1 covers 11 bases. The CDR3 runs 15 residues. CDR1 and CDR2 from the germline V gene are LNHDA and SQIVND (reference sequence). J was trimmed by 4 bases and V by 5 bases; bases with no gene match: 6. The CDR3 DNA is TGTGCCAGTAGTCCGCAGGGACAGGGGGGCTATGGCTACACCTTC. This gives the protein CASSPQGQGGYGYTF.

The rearrangement joins TRBV24-1 to TRBJ2-6; tentative D call: TRBD1 (10 bases). In germline, CDR1 is KGHDR, CDR2 SFDVKD. The CDR3 spans 24 residues. Deletions cut 2 bases from V and 0 bases from J, with 31 bases between. In nucleotides, the CDR3 is TGTGCCACCAGTGATTCTAACCCGGGACAGGGGAAGCGGGGGGCCCGCTCTGGGGCCAACGTCCTGACTTTC. Its translation is CATSDSNPGQGKRGARSGANVLTF.

The chain carries TRBV6-5 and TRBJ1-1, with D hard to call. Looked up from germline, CDR1 is MNHEY and CDR2 is SVGAGI. The CDR3 runs 13 residues. Between the trimmed V and J ends, which lost 0 bases and 0 bases, there was a span of 2 bases. As DNA, the CDR3 is TGTGCCAGCAGTTACTCACTGAACACTGAAGCTTTCTTT. It specifies CASSYSLNTEAFF.

This clone was counted between two and nine times. This sequence joins TRBV30 and TRBJ1-2; D unresolved. Trimming took 4 bases from V and 0 from J, leaving 15 bases between them. The CDR3 is made up of 15 amino acids. Germline V gene sequence: CDR1 GTSNPN, CDR2 SVGIG (reference sequence). CDR3 residues: CAWTRAESSNYGYTF. CDR3 bases: TGTGCCTGGACGAGGGCAGAATCTTCTAACTATGGCTACACCTTC.

The chain is built from TRBV28 and TRBJ2-2, with a possible D match to TRBD1 (7 bases). This CDR3 is 16 amino acids long. From germline, CDR1 is MDHEN and CDR2 SYDVKM. The V gene lost 8 bases and the J gene lost 0 bases, with 16 bases spanning the gap. The CDR3 bases are TGTGCCAGCTCCCAGGGGGGTCTGGCGAACACCGGGGAGCTGTTTTTT. Translating it yields CASSQGGLANTGELFF.

This chain joins TRBV11-1 and TRBJ1-1; D call uncertain. The germline CDR1 and CDR2 sequences are SGHAT and FQDESV (reference sequence). CDR3 length: 14 amino acids. V lost 1 base and J 6 bases, leaving 12 bases between the germline ends. The DNA for the CDR3 is TGTGCCAGCAGCTTAGAGAGAGTTCGGGCTGAAGCTTTCTTT. Residues: CASSLERVRAEAFF.

This chain links TRBV7-9 with TRBJ2-3; 9 bases match TRBD1. V trimming: 4 bases; J trimming: 4 bases; junction bases outside the gene matches: 0. The CDR3 contains 13 residues. The germline gives CDR1 SEHNR, CDR2 FQNEAQ (reference sequence). CDR3 sequence: CASSWDRADTQYF. CDR3 nucleotide sequence: TGTGCCAGCAGCTGGGACAGGGCAGATACGCAGTATTTT.

This clone was recorded only once. The rearrangement links TRBV5-8 to TRBJ1-1, with a tentative D call TRBD1 (5 bases). Trimming took off 7 bases at V and 4 bases at J, with 8 bases between the two ends. Germline V gene sequence: CDR1 SGHTS, CDR2 YDEGEE. This CDR3 is 11 amino acids long. The CDR3 nucleotides read TGTGCCAGCCCGGGGGGCACTGAAGCTTTCTTT. Its translation: CASPGGTEAFF.

This clone was counted only a few times. This chain links TRBV9 with TRBJ2-5, with TRBD2 identical over 8 bases. Germline lookup yields CDR1 SGDLS and CDR2 YYNGEE. J gave up 5 bases and V 4 bases, and 10 bases lay outside the gene matches. This CDR3 contains 15 residues. CDR3 nucleotides: TGTGCCAGCAGCCGAAGTGGACAGCGGGGGGAGACCCAGTACTTC. The encoded protein is CASSRSGQRGETQYF.

V and J are TRBV7-9 and TRBJ2-5, with D perhaps given as TRBD1 or TRBD2 (5 bases each). This CDR3 spans 15 amino acids. Germline loops: CDR1 SEHNR, CDR2 FQNEAQ (reference sequence). V lost 5 bases and J 7 bases, leaving 20 bases between the germline ends. Here the CDR3 DNA reads TGTGCCAGCAGCATCCGGGGACCCGACTTATGGACCCAGTACTTC. Its protein product is CASSIRGPDLWTQYF.

The chain recombines TRBV2 with TRBJ2-2; D call uncertain. Trimming cost V 7 bases and J 2 bases, with 14 bases left between them. The CDR3 totals 15 residues. Germline loops: CDR1 SNHLY, CDR2 FYNNEI. CDR3 in DNA: TGTGCCAGCAAAACCGGCATAATAAACACCGGGGAGCTGTTTTTT. Its translation: CASKTGIINTGELFF.

The chain links TRBV10-1 to TRBJ2-4, with D tentatively TRBD2 (7 bases). Germline V CDR1 and CDR2: WNHNN, SYGVQD (reference sequence). V was cut by 0 bases and J by 4 bases, with 13 bases left in between. The CDR3 totals 16 residues. CDR3 nucleotides: TGCGCCAGCAGTGAGTCGGGGGGGGGCAGAAAAAACATTCAGTACTTC. Translation: CASSESGGGRKNIQYF.

This clone was observed a few times. V is TRBV7-9 and J is TRBJ1-4, with unresolved D. This CDR3 contains 15 residues. Trimming cost V 0 bases and J 0 bases, with 5 bases left between them. The V gene's germline CDR1 is SEHNR and CDR2 FQNEAQ (reference sequence). Here the CDR3 reads CASSLAVTTNEKLFF. CDR3 sequence (DNA): TGTGCCAGCAGCTTAGCAGTAACAACTAATGAAAAACTGTTTTTT.

This sequence joins TRBV28 and TRBJ2-5; TRBD2 matches at 10 bases. Trimming removed 3 bases from V and 2 bases from J; junction bases left unmatched: 9. This CDR3 is 17 amino acids long. Germline V lookup: CDR1 MDHEN, CDR2 SYDVKM. Here the CDR3 reads CASSLSSGRGRQETQYF. The CDR3 nucleotides are TGTGCCAGCAGTTTGTCTAGCGGGAGAGGCCGGCAAGAGACCCAGTACTTC. The entire variable domain, with the rest obtained from reference TRBV28 and TRBJ2-5, is as follows: DVKVTQSSRYLVKRTGEKVFLECVQDMDHENMFWYRQDPGLGLRLIYFSYDVKMKEKGDIPEGYSVSREKKERFSLILESASTNQTSMYLCASSLSSGRGRQETQYFGPGTRLLVL.

The chain couples TRBV11-1 to TRBJ1-2; TRBD1 aligns across 10 bases. The CDR3 covers 15 residues. The germline CDR1 and CDR2 sequences are SGHAT and FQDESV (reference sequence). Losses at the gene ends were 5 bases for V and 1 base for J; bases not matched to a gene: 4. CDR3 nucleotide sequence: TGTGCCAGCAGCCTGAGGACAGGGGGTAACTATGGCTACACCTTC. Amino acid sequence: CASSLRTGGNYGYTF.

The chain recombines TRBV7-9 with TRBJ2-1, with 11 bases aligning to TRBD2. This CDR3 contains 15 residues. V dropped 5 bases and J dropped 9; count of bases not matched to a gene: 9. The germline V gene encodes CDR1 SEHNR and CDR2 FQNEAQ (reference sequence). The CDR3 sequence: CASSATSGGMSEQFF. In DNA form, the CDR3 reads TGTGCCAGCAGCGCTACTAGCGGGGGAATGAGTGAGCAGTTCTTC.

The gene calls are TRBV28 and TRBJ2-2; D remains unclear. The germline V and J ends were trimmed by 10 bases and 4 bases, with 10 bases remaining between them. Germline V gene sequence: CDR1 MDHEN, CDR2 SYDVKM. The CDR3 consists of 12 residues. This chain's CDR3 is CATDWSTGELFF. The CDR3 DNA reads TGTGCCACCGATTGGAGCACCGGGGAGCTGTTTTTT.

The J gene is TRBJ2-5, the V gene TRBV6-5; TRBD1 aligns across 10 bases. The J segment lost 6 bases and the V segment lost 6 bases, leaving 7 bases of the junction unmatched. Per the germline V gene, CDR1 is MNHEY and CDR2 is SVGAGI. The CDR3 totals 14 residues. Here the CDR3 reads CASSAGQGLQTQYF. The CDR3 DNA follows: TGTGCCAGCAGCGCGGGACAGGGGTTGCAGACCCAGTACTTC.

The chain links TRBV2 to TRBJ2-2; 8 bases are a match to TRBD1. J gave up 6 bases and V 6 bases, and 0 bases lay outside the gene matches. This CDR3 is built from 12 residues. Looked up from germline, CDR1 is SNHLY and CDR2 is FYNNEI. CDR3 bases: TGTGCCAGCAGGACAGGGGCCGGGGAGCTGTTTTTT. Encoded protein: CASRTGAGELFF.

This chain connects TRBV19 to TRBJ2-3, with D perhaps TRBD1 (5 bases). This CDR3 has 13 residues. Germline loops: CDR1 LNHDA, CDR2 SQIVND (reference sequence). V dropped 9 bases and J dropped 2 bases, with 12 bases sitting between them. The chain's CDR3 is CASKRQTTDTQYF. DNA of the CDR3: TGTGCCAGCAAGCGACAGACCACAGATACGCAGTATTTT. Full variable domain (rest looked up from reference TRBV19 and TRBJ2-3): DGGITQSPKYLFRKEGQNVTLSCEQNLNHDAMYWYRQDPGQGLRLIYYSQIVNDFQKGDIAEGYSVSREKKESFPLTVTSAQKNPTAFYLCASKRQTTDTQYFGPGTRLTVL.